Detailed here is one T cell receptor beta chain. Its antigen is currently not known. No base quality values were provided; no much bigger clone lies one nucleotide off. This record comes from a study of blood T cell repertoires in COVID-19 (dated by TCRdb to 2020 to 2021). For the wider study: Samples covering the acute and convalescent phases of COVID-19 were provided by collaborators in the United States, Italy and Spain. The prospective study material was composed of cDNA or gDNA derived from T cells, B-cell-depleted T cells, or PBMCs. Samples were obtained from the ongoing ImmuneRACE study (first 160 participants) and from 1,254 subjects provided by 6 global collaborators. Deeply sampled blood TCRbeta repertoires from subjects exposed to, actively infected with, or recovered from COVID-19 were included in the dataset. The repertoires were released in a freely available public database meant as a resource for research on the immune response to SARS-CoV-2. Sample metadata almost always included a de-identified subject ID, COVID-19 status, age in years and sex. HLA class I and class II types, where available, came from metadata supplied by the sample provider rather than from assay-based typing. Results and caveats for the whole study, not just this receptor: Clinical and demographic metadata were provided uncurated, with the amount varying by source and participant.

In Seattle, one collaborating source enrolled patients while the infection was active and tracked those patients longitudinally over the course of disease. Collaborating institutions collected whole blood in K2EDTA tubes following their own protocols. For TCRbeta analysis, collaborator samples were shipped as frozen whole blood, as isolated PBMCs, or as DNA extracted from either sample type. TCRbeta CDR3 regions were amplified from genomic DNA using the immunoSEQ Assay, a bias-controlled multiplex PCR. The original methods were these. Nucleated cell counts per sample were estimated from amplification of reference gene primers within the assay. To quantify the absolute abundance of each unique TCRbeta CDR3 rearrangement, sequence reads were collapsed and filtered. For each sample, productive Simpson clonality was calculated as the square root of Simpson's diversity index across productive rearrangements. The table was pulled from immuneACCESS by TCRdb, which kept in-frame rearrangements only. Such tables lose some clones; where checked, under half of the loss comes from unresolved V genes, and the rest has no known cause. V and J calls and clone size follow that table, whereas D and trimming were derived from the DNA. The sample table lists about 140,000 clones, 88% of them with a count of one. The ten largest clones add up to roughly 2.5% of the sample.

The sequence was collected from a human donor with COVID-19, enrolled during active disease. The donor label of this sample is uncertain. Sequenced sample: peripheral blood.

The sequence in DNA is TGCGCCAGCGTCCCGGGGGTGCCGGGCACCGGGGAGCTGTTTTTT. Its product reads: CASVPGVPGTGELFF. The rearranged segments are TRBV5-1 and TRBJ2-2, with TRBD2 tentatively as D gene (6 bases match). CDR1 and CDR2 are read off the germline V gene as SGHRS and YFSETQ. The CDR3 covers 15 residues, taking in both the cysteine and the phenylalanine. Kept here is only the CDR3 DNA, which spans 45 bases and is read in frame from base 1. The V end loses 7 bases and the J end loses 4 bases, and a stretch of 17 bases separates them.